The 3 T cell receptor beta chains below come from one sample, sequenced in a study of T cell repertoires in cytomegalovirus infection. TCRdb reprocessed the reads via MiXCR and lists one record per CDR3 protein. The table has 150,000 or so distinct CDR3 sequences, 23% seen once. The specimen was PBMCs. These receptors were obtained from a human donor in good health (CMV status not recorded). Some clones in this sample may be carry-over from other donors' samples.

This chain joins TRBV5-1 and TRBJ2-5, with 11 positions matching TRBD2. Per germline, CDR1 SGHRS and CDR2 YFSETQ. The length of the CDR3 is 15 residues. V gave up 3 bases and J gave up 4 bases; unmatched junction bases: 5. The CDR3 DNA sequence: TGCGCCAGCAGCTCAACTAGCGGGAGTAGAGAGACCCAGTACTTC. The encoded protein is CASSSTSGSRETQYF. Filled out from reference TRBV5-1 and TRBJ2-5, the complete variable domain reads KAGVTQTPRYLIKTRGQQVTLSCSPISGHRSVSWYQQTPGQGLQFLFEYFSETQRNKGNFPGRFSGRQFSNSRSEMNVSTLELGDSALYLCASSSTSGSRETQYFGPGTRLLVL.

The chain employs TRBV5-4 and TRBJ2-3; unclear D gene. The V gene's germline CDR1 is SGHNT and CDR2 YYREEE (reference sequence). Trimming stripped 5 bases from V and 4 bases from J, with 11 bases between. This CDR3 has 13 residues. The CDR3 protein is CASSFNRPDTQYF. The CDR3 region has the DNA TGTGCCAGCAGTTTTAACCGGCCAGATACGCAGTATTTT.

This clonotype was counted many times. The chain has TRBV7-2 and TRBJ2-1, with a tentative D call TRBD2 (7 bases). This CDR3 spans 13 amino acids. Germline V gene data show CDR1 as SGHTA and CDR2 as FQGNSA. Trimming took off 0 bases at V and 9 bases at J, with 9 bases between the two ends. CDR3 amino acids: CASSLAGGREQFF. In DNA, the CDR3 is TGTGCCAGCAGCTTAGCGGGGGGGCGTGAGCAGTTCTTC.